The 30 T cell receptor beta chains reported below all come from one sample, sequenced in a study of blood T cells in healthy people across ages. It was with a sample-barcoded 5' primer and a J-beta primer mix that a second PCR of about 6 to 12 cycles was run. MiXCR, run by TCRdb on the 5' RACE reads, gives a single entry per CDR3 protein. The table has about 780,000 distinct CDR3 sequences, 35% to 50% seen once. Sequences were obtained from blood. These receptors were collected from a man older than 75 in good health.

This clonotype was seen a few times. The chain uses TRBV5-6 and TRBJ2-1; D ambiguous. V dropped 3 bases and J dropped 12 bases, with 16 bases sitting between them. In germline, CDR1 is SGHDT, CDR2 YYEEEE. The CDR3 length is 13 residues. The CDR3 DNA is TGTGCCAGCAGCTCCGGGCCTGGTCTTGGGCAGTTCTTC. Translated, it gives CASSSGPGLGQFF.

The chain employs TRBV7-2 and TRBJ1-4; D call uncertain. This CDR3 has 14 residues. Germline assignment: CDR1 SGHTA and CDR2 FQGNSA. Trimming shortened V by 5 bases and J by 0 bases, and 7 bases separated the two germline ends. CDR3 amino acids: CASSLKTTNEKLFF. The CDR3 coding sequence is TGTGCCAGCAGCCTGAAAACAACTAATGAAAAACTGTTTTTT.

As for this clonotype: At one boundary the junction diverges from the germline segment, which might be a read error. This sequence joins TRBV7-9 and TRBJ2-7; 7 positions agree with TRBD2. The CDR3 runs to 13 residues. Germline V gives CDR1 SEHNR, CDR2 FQNEAQ (reference sequence). The DNA of the CDR3 is TGTACCAGCACCCTGGCGGGAGCCTACGAGCAGTACTTC. This sequence encodes CTSTLAGAYEQYF.

The chain uses TRBV7-2 and TRBJ2-3, with TRBD2 identical over 11 bases. The CDR3 contains 16 residues. Germline CDR1 reads SGHTA; CDR2 reads FQGNSA. J was trimmed by 2 bases and V by 4 bases; bases with no gene match: 5. This CDR3 is CASSSGLAGYTDTQYF. For the CDR3, the DNA is TGTGCCAGCAGCTCTGGACTAGCGGGTTACACAGATACGCAGTATTTT.

This clonotype has ten or more counts. The rearrangement joins TRBV15 to TRBJ2-5; TRBD1 aligns across 10 bases. The J call may be in error: the DNA end matches TRBJ2-7 better. Germline loops: CDR1 LNHNV, CDR2 YYDKDF (reference sequence). The CDR3 sequence is 13 residues long. The CDR3 DNA follows: TGTGCCACCAGCAGAGGGGACAGGGGCGAGCAGTACTTC. It specifies CATSRGDRGEQYF.

This clonotype was detected a few times. One end of the junction is discordant with germline, which a read error may explain. The CDR3, as DNA: TGTGCCAGCAGTGGACTAGCGGGACTGTACTCCTACAGTGAGCAGTTCTTC. It yields the protein CASSGLAGLYSYSEQFF. J is TRBJ2-1 and V is TRBV12-3 or TRBV12-4, with 12 positions matching TRBD2. There are 17 residues in the CDR3.

The rearrangement uses TRBV12-3 or TRBV12-4 and TRBJ2-1; D might be TRBD1 (5 bases). V lost 7 bases and J lost 6, with 19 bases in between. The CDR3 runs 15 residues. CDR3 residues: CASNIGATLGNEQFF. The CDR3, as DNA: TGTGCCAGCAATATAGGGGCAACGTTAGGCAATGAGCAGTTCTTC.

This clonotype has just a few counts. This chain links TRBV4-3 with TRBJ2-6, with 7 bases identical to TRBD1. Germline assignment: CDR1 LGHNA and CDR2 YSLEER. Unmatched junction bases numbered 5, after V lost 3 bases and J lost 0 bases. The CDR3 sequence is 17 residues long. The DNA for the CDR3 is TGCGCCAGCAGCCACCAGACAGGGTTCTCTGGGGCCAACGTCCTGACTTTC. Translating it yields CASSHQTGFSGANVLTF.

The chain recombines TRBV7-2 with TRBJ1-1; D remains unclear. CDR1 is SGHTA, CDR2 FQGNSA, per germline. Trimming shortened V by 7 bases and J by 5 bases, and 17 bases separated the two germline ends. This CDR3 comprises 14 residues. The CDR3 sequence is CASTRAGRGTEAFF. In DNA, the CDR3 is TGTGCCAGCACCCGAGCCGGGCGAGGGACTGAAGCTTTCTTT. Full variable domain (outside the CDR3, taken from reference TRBV7-2 and TRBJ1-1): GAGVSQSPSNKVTEKGKDVELRCDPISGHTALYWYRQSLGQGLEFLIYFQGNSAPDKSGLPSDRFSAERTGGSVSTLTIQRTQQEDSAVYLCASTRAGRGTEAFFGQGTRLTVV.

The chain uses TRBV5-1 and TRBJ2-2, with 9 bases lining up with TRBD1. Per the germline V gene, CDR1 is SGHRS and CDR2 is YFSETQ. There are 16 residues in the CDR3. With 0 bases clipped from V and 7 bases from J, the junction kept 7 bases outside the gene matches. CDR3 nucleotides: TGCGCCAGCAGCTTGGATCGGGACAGGGCGAGCGGGGAGCTGTTTTTT. It specifies CASSLDRDRASGELFF.

The table lists this clonotype with a few counts. The CDR3 DNA sequence: TGCAGTGCTAGTACCGGGTTGGTGCAAGAGACCCAGTACTTC. Protein: CSASTGLVQETQYF. V usage is TRBV20-1 and J usage is TRBJ2-7; D is ambiguous. The J call may be mistaken, given a closer DNA end match to TRBJ2-5. This CDR3 is built from 14 residues. Germline V CDR1 and CDR2: DFQATT, SNEGSKA (reference sequence).

This clonotype has more than one count but fewer than ten. This chain joins TRBV29-1 and TRBJ2-3; no firm D call. The CDR3 contains 13 residues. V lost 3 bases to trimming and J lost 2 bases, with 9 bases between them. Germline V lookup: CDR1 SQVTM, CDR2 ANQGSEA. CDR3 nucleotides: TGCAGCGTTGATGGGCGGATCACAGATACGCAGTATTTT. This encodes CSVDGRITDTQYF.

The CDR3 is CATSDPLAGSSYNEQFF. As DNA, the CDR3 is TGTGCCACCAGTGACCCACTAGCGGGAAGCTCCTACAATGAGCAGTTCTTC. The chain has TRBV24-1 and TRBJ2-1, with 10 bases lining up with TRBD2. The V gene's germline CDR1 is KGHDR and CDR2 SFDVKD. J was trimmed by 0 bases and V by 4 bases; bases with no gene match: 5. CDR3 length: 17 residues.

This clonotype was seen more than once but under ten times. The rearrangement joins TRBV2 to TRBJ2-7, with 7 bases aligning to TRBD1. The J call may be faulty, since TRBJ2-5 better matches the DNA end. CDR3 length equals 15 residues. Germline lookup yields CDR1 SNHLY and CDR2 FYNNEI. Here the CDR3 reads CASRDPSTGRETQYF. The CDR3 nucleotides are TGTGCCAGCAGAGATCCTTCGACAGGGAGAGAGACCCAGTACTTC.

The J gene is TRBJ1-5, the V gene TRBV15; D gene unclear. V gave up 0 bases and J gave up 7 bases, with 10 bases separating them. Germline V gene data show CDR1 as LNHNV and CDR2 as YYDKDF (reference sequence). The CDR3 spans 14 residues. The CDR3 protein is CATSRDRGSQPQHF. CDR3 in DNA: TGTGCCACCAGCAGAGACAGAGGTTCCCAGCCCCAGCATTTT. Filled out from reference TRBV15 and TRBJ1-5, the complete variable domain reads DAMVIQNPRYQVTQFGKPVTLSCSQTLNHNVMYWYQQKSSQAPKLLFHYYDKDFNNEADTPDNFQSRRPNTSFCFLDIRSPGLGDTAMYLCATSRDRGSQPQHFGDGTRLSIL.

The table lists this clonotype with a few counts. The V call is TRBV5-1, the J call TRBJ1-2; 7 positions match TRBD1. V lost 6 bases and J lost 1; bases outside the gene matches: 9. The CDR3 runs 15 residues. The germline gives CDR1 SGHRS, CDR2 YFSETQ. The chain's CDR3 is CASTPSGQNNYGYTF. The CDR3 region has the DNA TGCGCCAGCACCCCCTCGGGACAGAATAACTATGGCTACACCTTC. Combining the CDR3 with reference TRBV5-1 and TRBJ1-2 gives the whole variable domain KAGVTQTPRYLIKTRGQQVTLSCSPISGHRSVSWYQQTPGQGLQFLFEYFSETQRNKGNFPGRFSGRQFSNSRSEMNVSTLELGDSALYLCASTPSGQNNYGYTFGSGTRLTVV.

This clonotype was seen only a few times. This chain links TRBV10-1 with TRBJ2-3; 12 nucleotides agree with TRBD2. The ends lost 2 bases at V and 6 bases at J; junction bases unmatched: 9. Germline CDR1 and CDR2: WNHNN and SYGVQD (reference sequence). This CDR3 has 17 amino acids. CDR3 amino acids: CASSETGTSGSFDTQYF. The CDR3 DNA follows: TGCGCCAGCAGTGAGACTGGGACTAGCGGGTCTTTTGATACGCAGTATTTT.

This clonotype was seen just once. The chain combines TRBV12-3 or TRBV12-4 with TRBJ2-1; TRBD1 might be the D (6 bases). This CDR3 is built from 15 residues. Trimming left V 5 bases short and J 10 bases short, with 21 bases between. CDR3 protein: CASSPQGRSGDEQFF. In DNA, the CDR3 is TGTGCCAGCAGTCCTCAGGGGCGGTCTGGGGACGAGCAGTTCTTC.

V is TRBV5-1 and J is TRBJ1-2; a possible D gene is TRBD1 (6 bases). Germline CDR1 is SGHRS and CDR2 is YFSETQ. CDR3 length: 15 residues. V was cut by 0 bases and J by 2 bases, with 11 bases left in between. The CDR3 DNA reads TGCGCCAGCAGCTTGGGGACAGAGGGAAACTATGGCTACACCTTC. Encoded protein: CASSLGTEGNYGYTF.

The CDR3 loop reads CSARLTWGQGSLETQYF. Written as DNA, the CDR3 is TGCAGTGCTAGGCTGACCTGGGGACAGGGATCTTTAGAGACCCAGTACTTC. This sequence joins TRBV20-1 and TRBJ2-5; the match to TRBD1 covers 9 bases. Germline V gives CDR1 DFQATT, CDR2 SNEGSKA (reference sequence). The CDR3 runs to 17 residues. The ends lost 3 bases at V and 4 bases at J; junction bases unmatched: 15.

V and J are TRBV29-1 and TRBJ2-7, with 9 nucleotides matching TRBD1. Germline V gene sequence: CDR1 SQVTM, CDR2 ANQGSEA. V lost 7 bases to trimming and J lost 6 bases; unmatched junction nucleotides: 10. This CDR3 region has 13 residues. The CDR3 DNA reads as TGCAGCGCCAGAGGGACAGGGAGGGGCGAGCAGTACTTC. Amino acids: CSARGTGRGEQYF.

The rearrangement uses TRBV6-1 and TRBJ2-3; 7 bases align to TRBD2. CDR1 is MNHNS, CDR2 SASEGT, per germline. This CDR3 is built from 15 residues. J gave up 2 bases and V 7 bases, and 9 bases lay outside the gene matches. The CDR3 spells CASTPGRVLTDTQYF. CDR3 sequence (DNA): TGTGCCAGCACCCCGGGGAGGGTCCTCACAGATACGCAGTATTTT.

The chain uses TRBV4-2 and TRBJ2-1, with no clear D. The germline gives CDR1 LGHNA, CDR2 YNFKEQ. This CDR3 comprises 15 residues. With 4 bases removed from V and 10 bases from J, the gap between germline ends came to 20 bases. The CDR3 is CASSRQAGGYEEQFF. The CDR3 DNA reads as TGTGCCAGCAGCCGTCAAGCCGGCGGCTACGAGGAGCAGTTCTTC.

Only a few counts were recorded for this clonotype. The genes are TRBV6-6 and TRBJ2-7; 7 bases agree with TRBD2. The V gene's germline CDR1 is MNHNY and CDR2 SVGAGI (reference sequence). The trim removed 3 bases at V and 6 bases at J, leaving 11 bases unmatched. The CDR3 spans 15 residues. In DNA, the CDR3 is TGTGCCAGCAGTTATAGTCCGGCGGGAGTAAGCGAGCAGTACTTC. It encodes CASSYSPAGVSEQYF.

The chain uses TRBV29-1 and TRBJ2-1; 10 positions match TRBD2. J gave up 10 bases and V 0 bases, and 12 bases lay outside the gene matches. This CDR3 has 16 amino acids. Germline V gives CDR1 SQVTM, CDR2 ANQGSEA. The CDR3 DNA reads as TGCAGCGTTGAAGATCAAGCGGGAGGGCCCCCATCCGAGCAGTTCTTC. Amino acid sequence: CSVEDQAGGPPSEQFF.

This clonotype was observed a handful of times. This chain uses TRBV3-1 with TRBJ2-1; 9 nucleotides agree with TRBD1. There are 15 residues in the CDR3. Germline V gene data show CDR1 as LGHDT and CDR2 as YNNKEL (reference sequence). J gave up 8 bases and V 6 bases, and 11 bases lay outside the gene matches. The DNA for the CDR3 is TGTGCCAGCAGTCCAGACAACAGGGGGCGAGATGAGCAGTTCTTC. Its protein is CASSPDNRGRDEQFF.

The CDR3 sequence is CASSPSVAGVSYNEQFF. CDR3 in DNA: TGTGCCAGCAGCCCTTCTGTAGCGGGAGTCTCCTACAATGAGCAGTTCTTC. V gene TRBV6-1 combines with J gene TRBJ2-1, with 9 bases identical to TRBD2. The CDR3 consists of 17 residues. Trimming at V came to 6 bases and at J to 0 bases, leaving 9 bases not matched to a gene. The germline V gene encodes CDR1 MNHNS and CDR2 SASEGT.

This clonotype came up a few times. The chain links TRBV11-2 to TRBJ2-1; D remains unclear. CDR1 SGHAT and CDR2 FQNNGV come from the germline V gene. V was pared by 4 bases and J by 9 bases, with 16 bases between. The CDR3 sequence is 14 residues long. CDR3 DNA sequence: TGTGCCAGCAGCTACACGAAGGAAGGCGGTGAGCAGTTCTTC. It translates to CASSYTKEGGEQFF.

The chain is built from TRBV11-3 and TRBJ2-3; TRBD2 might be the D (6 bases). The CDR3 spans 15 residues. The germline V gene has CDR1 SGHNT and CDR2 YENEEA. V gave up 5 bases and J gave up 4 bases, with 16 bases separating them. CDR3 nucleotide sequence: TGTGCCAGCAGCCCCGGGACTGCCCAAGCAGATACGCAGTATTTT. Protein: CASSPGTAQADTQYF.

The genes are TRBV11-3 and TRBJ1-2; 7 bases fit TRBD1. Germline-derived CDR1 and CDR2 are SGHNT and YENEEA. V was clipped by 5 bases and J by 0 bases; unmatched bases: 6. CDR3 size: 15 residues. For the CDR3, the DNA is TGTGCCAGCAGCCCTGGGACAGCGACTAACTATGGCTACACCTTC. Translation: CASSPGTATNYGYTF.